This T cell receptor (beta chain) came from a study of cytomegalovirus exposure and HLA in healthy donors. General observations from the study: A later analysis appeared to link common viral pathogens to several of the most significant clusters.

Of note for this clone: The antigen remains unidentified.

Use of 60 Vbeta and 13 Jbeta primers characterized the PCR. Profiling relied on immunoSEQ multiplex PCR, and the TCRdb table lists in-frame clones only, not all of them. The sample includes about 130,000 clones, 65% to 85% of them seen just once. The V segment lost 0 bases and the J segment 9 bases; nucleotides outside the gene matches: 6. Looked up from germline, CDR1 is SGHTS and CDR2 is YDEGEE. This CDR3 is 14 amino acids long. Sequences were obtained from PBMCs. This clonotype was obtained from a boy between 10 and 17 years old in good health and CMV-seronegative. The chain combines TRBV5-8 with TRBJ2-5; 9 bases align to TRBD1. CDR3 protein: CASSLAGTGTAQYF. The DNA of the CDR3 is TGTGCCAGCAGCTTGGCCGGGACAGGGACGGCCCAGTACTTC.